The T cell receptor beta chain under discussion was sequenced for a study of blood T cell repertoires in COVID-19. Background on the study: Acute-phase and convalescent COVID-19 samples originated in the United States, Italy and Spain.

TCRdb keeps only in-frame clones here, not all; method: immunoSEQ multiplex PCR. The sample records approximately 150,000 clones, 88% being singletons. The V end was cut by 3 bases, the J end by 3 bases, with 15 bases between. The CDR3 totals 15 residues. Germline lookup yields CDR1 SGHAT and CDR2 FQNNGV. Sequencing used peripheral blood. The receptor's source is a man in his forties or fifties who had recovered from COVID-19. V usage is TRBV11-2 and J usage is TRBJ2-7; possible D gene TRBD1, 7 bases. CDR3 protein: CASSFRGRGVYEQYF. In DNA, the CDR3 is TGTGCCAGCAGCTTTCGGGGCAGGGGGGTCTACGAGCAGTACTTC. Looking up the rest from reference TRBV11-2 and TRBJ2-7 gives the full variable domain: EAGVAQSPRYKIIEKRQSVAFWCNPISGHATLYWYQQILGQGPKLLIQFQNNGVVDDSQLPKDRFSAERLKGVDSTLKIQPAKLEDSAVYLCASSFRGRGVYEQYFGPGTRLTVT.